This section outlines one T cell receptor beta chain sequence together with its context. Its cognate antigen is unknown. TCR beta CDR3 regions were amplified from RNA transcripts. The first-round RT-PCR employed HTBI primers together with the Qiagen OneStep RT-PCR kit. A multiplex PCR was then performed as the second round. TCRdb used MiXCR to reprocess the multiplex PCR reads, holding one entry per CDR3 protein. The sample yields 660,000 or so distinct CDR3 sequences, about 41% seen once. These data belong to a study of Graves' ophthalmopathy and Graves' hyperthyroidism. Background on the study: The study drew peripheral blood at initial diagnosis, before any treatment. Findings of the study overall: Progression of ophthalmopathy was predicted by the model with around 68% sensitivity and under 85% specificity.

Disease in donors with ophthalmopathy had moderate-to-severe activity, CAS ≥3, NOSPECS ≥4 and under 3 months' duration. PBMCs were isolated by Ficoll-Paque density gradient centrifugation, using around 10 ml of fresh peripheral blood as the starting material. The CDR3 runs 16 residues. Germline values: CDR1 SGHTA, CDR2 FQGNSA. Trimming pared 5 bases from V and 8 bases from J, leaving 19 bases between. The sample consisted of peripheral blood. The receptor's source is an adult man with Graves' ophthalmopathy. The rearrangement links TRBV7-2 to TRBJ1-6, with D hard to call. The CDR3 reads CASSPTGSSGDSPLHF. CDR3 DNA sequence: TGTGCCAGCAGCCCAACCGGATCTAGCGGGGATTCACCCCTCCACTTT.